Sequencing of this T cell receptor beta chain was carried out in a study of Ad26.COV2.S vaccination and SARS-CoV-2 variants. Study conclusions and caveats: Measurements of TCR breadth and depth may have given underestimates of the total T cell responses.

Concerning this clone: The antigen is not known.

Profiled with immunoSEQ multiplex PCR; TCRdb holds only in-frame clones, not every one. Of about 370,000 clones in the sample, 80% to 90% were seen once. Indicated treatment: some 20 received Ad26.COV2.S at low or high dose, single or two shots; several received placebo; per-sample allocation not given. Sampling was performed 63 days after the first vaccine or placebo injection. Trimming shortened V by 3 bases and J by 0 bases, and 14 bases separated the two germline ends. From germline, CDR1 is MGHRA and CDR2 YSYEKL. The CDR3 length is 16 residues. This chain uses TRBV4-1 with TRBJ1-1; D unclear. This sample comprised peripheral blood, obtained in a trial of Ad26.COV2.S vaccine versus placebo. The sequence derives from a person aged 18-65 years who received the Ad26.COV2.S COVID-19 vaccine or a placebo. CDR3 protein: CASSHDARFMNTEAFF. The DNA for the CDR3 is TGCGCCAGCAGCCATGATGCCAGGTTCATGAACACTGAAGCTTTCTTT.